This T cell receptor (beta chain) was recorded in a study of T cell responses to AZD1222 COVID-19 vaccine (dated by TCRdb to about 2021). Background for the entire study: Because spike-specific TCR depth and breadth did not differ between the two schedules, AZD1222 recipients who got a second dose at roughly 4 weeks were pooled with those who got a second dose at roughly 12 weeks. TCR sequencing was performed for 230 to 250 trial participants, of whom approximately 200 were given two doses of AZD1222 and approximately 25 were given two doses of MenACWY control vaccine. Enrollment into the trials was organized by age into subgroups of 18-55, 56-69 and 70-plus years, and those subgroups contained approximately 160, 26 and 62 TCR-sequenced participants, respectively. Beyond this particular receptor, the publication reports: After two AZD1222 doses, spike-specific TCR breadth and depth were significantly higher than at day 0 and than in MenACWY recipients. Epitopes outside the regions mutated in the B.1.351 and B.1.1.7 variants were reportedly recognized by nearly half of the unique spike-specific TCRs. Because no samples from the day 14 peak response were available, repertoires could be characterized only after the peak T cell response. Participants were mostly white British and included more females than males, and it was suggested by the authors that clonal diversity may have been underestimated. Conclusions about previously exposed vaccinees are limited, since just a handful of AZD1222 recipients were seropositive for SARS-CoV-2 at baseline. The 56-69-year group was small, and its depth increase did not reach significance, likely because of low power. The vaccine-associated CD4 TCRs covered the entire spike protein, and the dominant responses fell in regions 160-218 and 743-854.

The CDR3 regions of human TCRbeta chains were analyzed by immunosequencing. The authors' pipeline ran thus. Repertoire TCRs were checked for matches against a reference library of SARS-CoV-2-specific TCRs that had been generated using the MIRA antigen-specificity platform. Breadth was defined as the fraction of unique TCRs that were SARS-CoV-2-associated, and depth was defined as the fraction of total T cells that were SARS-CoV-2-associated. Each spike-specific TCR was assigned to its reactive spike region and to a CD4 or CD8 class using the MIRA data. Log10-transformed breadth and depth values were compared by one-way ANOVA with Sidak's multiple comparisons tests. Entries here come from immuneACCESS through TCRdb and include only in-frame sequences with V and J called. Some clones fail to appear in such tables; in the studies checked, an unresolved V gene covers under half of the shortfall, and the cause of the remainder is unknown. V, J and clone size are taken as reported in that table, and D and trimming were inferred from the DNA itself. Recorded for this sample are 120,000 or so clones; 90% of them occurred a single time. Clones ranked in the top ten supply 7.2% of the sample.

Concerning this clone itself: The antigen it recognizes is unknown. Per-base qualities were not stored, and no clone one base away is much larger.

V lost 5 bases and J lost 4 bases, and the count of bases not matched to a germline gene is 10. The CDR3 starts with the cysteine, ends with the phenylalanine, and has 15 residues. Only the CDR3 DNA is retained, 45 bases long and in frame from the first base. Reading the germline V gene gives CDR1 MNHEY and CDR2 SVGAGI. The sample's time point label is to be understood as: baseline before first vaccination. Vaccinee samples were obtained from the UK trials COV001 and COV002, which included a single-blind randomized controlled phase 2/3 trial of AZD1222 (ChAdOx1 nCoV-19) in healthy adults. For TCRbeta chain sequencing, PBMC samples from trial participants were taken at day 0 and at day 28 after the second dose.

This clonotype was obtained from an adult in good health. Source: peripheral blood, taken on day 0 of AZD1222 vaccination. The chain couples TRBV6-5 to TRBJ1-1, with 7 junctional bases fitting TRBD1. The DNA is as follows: TGTGCCAGCAGTAGGGGTCCTCGACAGGGCACTGAAGCTTTCTTT. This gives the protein CASSRGPRQGTEAFF.